What follows are 2 T cell receptor beta chains derived from one specimen sequenced in a study of neurological immune-mediated disorders. One entry per CDR3 protein, called by TCRdb with MiXCR from the 5' RACE reads. The data show about 38,000 distinct CDR3 sequences, around 10% seen once. This sample's time point: technical triplicate 1. The specimen was PBMCs. The source is a man between 60 and 70 years old with HTLV-1-associated myelopathy (HAM/TSP).

A note on this clonotype: A much larger clone lies one base from this, so it may be a read error. The chain carries TRBV4-2 and TRBJ2-5; D is unclear. The CDR3 loop spans 14 amino acids. CDR1 LGHNA and CDR2 YNFKEQ come from the germline V gene. CDR3: CASSQEPVQGTQYF. In DNA, the CDR3 is TGTGCCAGCAGCCAAGAACCCGTCCAAGGGACCCAGTACTTC.

This clonotype came up many times. V gene TRBV5-6 combines with J gene TRBJ2-1; D not certain. Germline V lookup: CDR1 SGHDT, CDR2 YYEEEE. The V gene lost 4 bases and the J gene lost 8 bases, with 10 bases spanning the gap. CDR3 length equals 12 residues. The CDR3 loop is CASSPYTHEQFF. DNA for the CDR3: TGTGCCAGCAGCCCCTATACCCATGAGCAGTTCTTC.